This T cell receptor (beta chain) was recorded in a study of CD4 T cells in relation to SARS-CoV-2 and coronaviruses. Across the study: The negative reference was HIV-1 Nef peptide pool or peptide-free culture.

Regarding the study as a whole: Crossreactive clones expanded significantly less to SARS-CoV-2 than monoreactive clones.

CDR3 size: 13 residues. With 3 bases removed from V and 4 bases from J, the gap between germline ends came to 9 bases. In germline, CDR1 is MNHEY, CDR2 SMNVEV (reference sequence). Before the COVID-19 pandemic, during about 2011-2019, CD4+ T cells were taken from unexposed donors. After around nine days of culture, CD4+ T cells were isolated. Roughly 2 million PBMCs per well were cultured with about 9.8 IU/ml IL-2. Turning to this clone: What it binds is unknown.

TCRdb keeps only in-frame clones here, not all; method: immunoSEQ multiplex PCR. The sample yields about 15,000 clones, 60% to 80% seen once. The clonotype originates from a human donor in good health. Sequenced material: CD4+ T cells from PBMCs, cultured in vitro. The rearrangement joins TRBV27 to TRBJ1-1; possibly TRBD1 for D (5 bases). CDR3 loop: CASSLFGATEAFF. The CDR3 DNA reads TGTGCCAGCAGTTTGTTCGGGGCCACTGAAGCTTTCTTT.